These 20 T cell receptor beta chains share one sample of origin, sequenced in a study of blood T cell repertoires in COVID-19. Produced via immunoSEQ multiplex PCR; TCRdb's table is partial and in-frame only. The sample consists of a few hundred thousand clones, approximately 84% of them appearing once. The sequenced sample was peripheral blood. These TCRs come from a man aged 35 to 55 with active or convalescent COVID-19.

The chain carries TRBV7-9 and TRBJ1-1, with D uncertain. The CDR3 totals 12 residues. Germline V lookup: CDR1 SEHNR, CDR2 FQNEAQ (reference sequence). The ends were cut back, 5 bases at V and 8 bases at J, with 12 bases in the middle. The CDR3 DNA follows: TGTGCCAGCAGCCGAATGATGGAGGAAGCTTTCTTT. Its translation: CASSRMMEEAFF.

The chain recombines TRBV30 with TRBJ1-5; D is unclear. Trimming pared 5 bases from V and 3 bases from J, leaving 11 bases between. The CDR3 has 13 amino acids. The germline V gene has CDR1 GTSNPN and CDR2 SVGIG (reference sequence). DNA of the CDR3: TGTGCCTGGGGGCGGGAGTACAATCAGCCCCAGCATTTT. It yields the protein CAWGREYNQPQHF. Full variable domain (rest looked up from reference TRBV30 and TRBJ1-5): SQTIHQWPATLVQPVGSPLSLECTVEGTSNPNLYWYRQAAGRGLQLLFYSVGIGQISSEVPQNLSASRPQDRQFILSSKKLLLSDSGFYLCAWGREYNQPQHFGDGTRLSIL.

The CDR3 coding sequence is TGTGCCAGCAGCTTAGCCCCCCTCCAGCGGGAGGCGAACATTCAGTACTTC. It yields the protein CASSLAPLQREANIQYF. The chain recombines TRBV7-9 with TRBJ2-4; 9 nucleotides agree with TRBD2. The V and J ends lost 0 bases and 7 bases, in that order; junction bases with no gene match: 10. The CDR3 is made up of 17 amino acids. From germline, CDR1 is SEHNR and CDR2 FQNEAQ (reference sequence).

The chain links TRBV7-8 to TRBJ1-5, with TRBD1 matching over 9 bases. J lost 3 bases, V lost 1 base, and 7 bases had no gene match. CDR1 is SGHVS, CDR2 FQNEAQ, per germline. The CDR3 length is 17 residues. The CDR3: CASSLVSGQGTNQPQHF. CDR3 coding DNA: TGTGCCAGCAGCTTAGTATCGGGACAGGGAACCAATCAGCCCCAGCATTTT.

The CDR3 sequence: CASSRGGFDNQPQHF. In DNA, the CDR3 is TGTGCCAGCAGCCGGGGGGGATTCGACAATCAGCCCCAGCATTTT. The genes are TRBV11-2 and TRBJ1-5, with a tentative D call TRBD1 (5 bases). Trimming took off 5 bases at V and 3 bases at J, with 14 bases between the two ends. The length of the CDR3 is 15 residues. Germline V gives CDR1 SGHAT, CDR2 FQNNGV. Full variable domain (outside the CDR3, taken from reference TRBV11-2 and TRBJ1-5): EAGVAQSPRYKIIEKRQSVAFWCNPISGHATLYWYQQILGQGPKLLIQFQNNGVVDDSQLPKDRFSAERLKGVDSTLKIQPAKLEDSAVYLCASSRGGFDNQPQHFGDGTRLSIL.

This chain joins TRBV28 and TRBJ2-6; 7 bases agree with TRBD1. Germline assignment: CDR1 MDHEN and CDR2 SYDVKM. The CDR3 is 15 amino acids. J lost 4 bases, V lost 4 bases, and 4 bases had no gene match. The CDR3 DNA is TGTGCCAGCAGTTCCCCGACAGGGGGGGCCAACGTCCTGACTTTC. This gives the protein CASSSPTGGANVLTF.

The rearrangement uses TRBV18 and TRBJ2-1, with 11 bases matching TRBD2. Germline values: CDR1 KGHSH, CDR2 LQKENI. This CDR3 has 17 amino acids. V lost 3 bases and J lost 8; bases outside the gene matches: 12. CDR3 bases: TGTGCCAGCTCACCGCTAGCGGGGGGTCCCGTCCGGGATGAGCAGTTCTTC. It translates to CASSPLAGGPVRDEQFF.

This sequence joins TRBV6-2 or TRBV6-3 and TRBJ1-1; D gene uncertain. V was clipped by 2 bases and J by 5 bases, with 12 bases between them. CDR1 and CDR2 from the germline V gene are MNHEY and SVGEGT. The CDR3 is made up of 14 amino acids. CDR3 nucleotide sequence: TGTGCCAGCAGTTACCTGGGTTCGACAACTGAAGCTTTCTTT. Protein product: CASSYLGSTTEAFF.

This chain's CDR3 is CASSLQREVPTGELFF. In nucleotides, the CDR3 is TGTGCCAGCAGCTTACAGCGGGAGGTCCCCACCGGGGAGCTGTTTTTT. The chain links TRBV11-2 to TRBJ2-2; 9 positions agree with TRBD2. This CDR3 has 16 amino acids. With V trimmed by 2 bases and J by 4 bases, 5 bases remained unmatched. CDR1 is SGHAT and CDR2 is FQNNGV in the germline V gene.

V usage is TRBV7-3 and J usage is TRBJ2-2; the match to TRBD2 covers 9 bases. The CDR3 loop spans 15 amino acids. Germline V gives CDR1 SGHTA, CDR2 FQGTGA. J was trimmed by 1 base and V by 6 bases; bases with no gene match: 3. The CDR3 bases are TGTGCCAGCAGAAGCGGGGGGAGGAACACCGGGGAGCTGTTTTTT. This sequence encodes CASRSGGRNTGELFF.

V is TRBV7-6 and J is TRBJ2-1; 14 bases agree with TRBD2. The CDR3 length is 16 residues. The ends lost 2 bases at V and 6 bases at J; junction bases unmatched: 3. Germline lookup yields CDR1 SGHVS and CDR2 FNYEAQ. This CDR3 reads CASSLRLAGGPNEQFF. CDR3 coding DNA: TGTGCCAGCAGCTTAAGACTAGCGGGGGGGCCCAATGAGCAGTTCTTC.

This clone has a single count. The genes are TRBV19 and TRBJ2-7; 9 positions match TRBD1. V lost 3 bases and J lost 6; bases outside the gene matches: 6. The CDR3 length is 14 residues. Germline V gene sequence: CDR1 LNHDA, CDR2 SQIVND (reference sequence). CDR3 in DNA: TGTGCCAGTAGTATGAAGGGACAGGGATCCGAGCAGTACTTC. Its protein product is CASSMKGQGSEQYF. The full variable domain, rest sourced from reference TRBV19 and TRBJ2-7, is DGGITQSPKYLFRKEGQNVTLSCEQNLNHDAMYWYRQDPGQGLRLIYYSQIVNDFQKGDIAEGYSVSREKKESFPLTVTSAQKNPTAFYLCASSMKGQGSEQYFGPGTRLTVT.

This clone is a singleton in its sample. The chain joins TRBV2 to TRBJ1-1; D is unresolved. V shed 11 bases and J shed 5 bases, with 12 bases lying between them. Germline CDR1 SNHLY, CDR2 FYNNEI. The CDR3 extends over 11 amino acids. The CDR3 region is CAVKEGTEAFF. In DNA, the CDR3 is TGTGCCGTAAAAGAGGGAACTGAAGCTTTCTTT.

This sequence joins TRBV13 and TRBJ2-3; the D gene is possibly TRBD1 (7 bases). CDR3 length equals 17 residues. CDR1 PRHDT and CDR2 FYEKMQ come from the germline V gene (reference sequence). Trimming shortened V by 4 bases and J by 0 bases, and 17 bases separated the two germline ends. CDR3 coding DNA: TGTGCCAGCAGCTCCGCCCCAGGGGGGTCAAGCACAGATACGCAGTATTTT. Translating gives CASSSAPGGSSTDTQYF.

The CDR3 region is CASRGTGNTIYF. Here the CDR3 DNA reads TGTGCCAGCAGAGGGACAGGAAACACCATATATTTT. This sequence joins TRBV12-3 or TRBV12-4 and TRBJ1-3; the D gene is possibly TRBD1 (6 bases). Trimming left V 6 bases short and J 4 bases short, with 7 bases between. This CDR3 comprises 12 residues.

The chain carries TRBV5-1 and TRBJ2-3; 7 nucleotides align to TRBD1. V was clipped by 4 bases and J by 3 bases; unmatched bases: 2. There are 13 residues in the CDR3. From germline, CDR1 is SGHRS and CDR2 YFSETQ. The CDR3 is CASSLDRTDTQYF. CDR3 coding DNA: TGCGCCAGCAGCCTGGACAGGACAGATACGCAGTATTTT. Variable domain in full (rest from reference TRBV5-1 and TRBJ2-3): KAGVTQTPRYLIKTRGQQVTLSCSPISGHRSVSWYQQTPGQGLQFLFEYFSETQRNKGNFPGRFSGRQFSNSRSEMNVSTLELGDSALYLCASSLDRTDTQYFGPGTRLTVL.

The rearrangement joins TRBV19 to TRBJ2-3, with 8 bases identical to TRBD2. The trim removed 6 bases at V and 0 bases at J, leaving 5 bases unmatched. The CDR3 length is 15 residues. Germline assignment: CDR1 LNHDA and CDR2 SQIVND (reference sequence). The CDR3 loop reads CASSGGGPSTDTQYF. The CDR3 bases are TGTGCCAGTAGCGGCGGGGGGCCTAGCACAGATACGCAGTATTTT. The whole variable domain, filled in from reference TRBV19 and TRBJ2-3, reads DGGITQSPKYLFRKEGQNVTLSCEQNLNHDAMYWYRQDPGQGLRLIYYSQIVNDFQKGDIAEGYSVSREKKESFPLTVTSAQKNPTAFYLCASSGGGPSTDTQYFGPGTRLTVL.

The chain carries TRBV19 and TRBJ1-5, with 9 bases identical to TRBD1. The junction had 5 bases not matched to a gene; V was cut back by 6 bases and J by 5 bases. This CDR3 contains 14 residues. CDR1 and CDR2 from the germline V gene are LNHDA and SQIVND (reference sequence). The CDR3 loop reads CASRGQGVYQPQHF. DNA for the CDR3: TGTGCCAGTAGGGGACAGGGCGTATATCAGCCCCAGCATTTT.

The gene calls are TRBV18 and TRBJ1-3; D unresolved. Germline V gene data show CDR1 as KGHSH and CDR2 as LQKENI. The V end lost 5 bases, the J end lost 10 bases, and 15 bases lay between the germline ends. The CDR3 runs 13 residues. The CDR3 DNA sequence: TGTGCCAGCTCATCAACTCGACAAGAAACCATATATTTT. It translates to CASSSTRQETIYF.

The CDR3 region is CASSITGQISSPLHF. Here the CDR3 DNA reads TGTGCCAGTAGTATCACGGGACAGATTTCTTCACCCCTCCACTTT. The chain links TRBV19 to TRBJ1-6; TRBD1 matches at 7 bases. Trimming at V came to 3 bases and at J to 9 bases, leaving 8 bases not matched to a gene. The CDR3 sequence is 15 residues long. Germline lookup yields CDR1 LNHDA and CDR2 SQIVND (reference sequence).